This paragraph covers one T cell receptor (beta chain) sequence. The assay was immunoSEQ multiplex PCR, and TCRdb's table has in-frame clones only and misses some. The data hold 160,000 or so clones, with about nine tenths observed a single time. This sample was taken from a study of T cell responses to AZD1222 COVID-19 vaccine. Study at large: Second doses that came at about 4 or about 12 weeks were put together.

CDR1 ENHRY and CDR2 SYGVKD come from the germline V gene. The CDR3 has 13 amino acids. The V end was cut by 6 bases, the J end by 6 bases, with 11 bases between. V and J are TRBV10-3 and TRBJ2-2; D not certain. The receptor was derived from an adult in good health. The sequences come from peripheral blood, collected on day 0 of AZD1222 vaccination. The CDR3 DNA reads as TGTGCCATCAGGCAAGGGCAGCCCGGGGAGCTGTTTTTT. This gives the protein CAIRQGQPGELFF.